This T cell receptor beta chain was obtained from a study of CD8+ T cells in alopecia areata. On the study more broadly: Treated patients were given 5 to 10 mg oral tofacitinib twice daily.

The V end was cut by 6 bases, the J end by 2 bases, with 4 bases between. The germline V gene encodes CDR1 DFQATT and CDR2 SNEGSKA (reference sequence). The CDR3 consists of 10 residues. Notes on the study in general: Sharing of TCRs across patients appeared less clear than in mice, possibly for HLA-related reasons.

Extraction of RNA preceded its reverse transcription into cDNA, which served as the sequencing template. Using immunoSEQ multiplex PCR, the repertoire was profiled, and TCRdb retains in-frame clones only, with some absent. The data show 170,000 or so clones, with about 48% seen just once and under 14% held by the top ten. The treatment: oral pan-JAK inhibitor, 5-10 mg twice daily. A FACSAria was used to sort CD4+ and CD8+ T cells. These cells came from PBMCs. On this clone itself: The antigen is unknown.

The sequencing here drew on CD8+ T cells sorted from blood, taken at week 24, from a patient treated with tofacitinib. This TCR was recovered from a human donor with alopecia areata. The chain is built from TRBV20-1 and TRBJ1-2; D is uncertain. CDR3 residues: CSALNYGYTF. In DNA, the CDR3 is TGCAGTGCCCTAAACTATGGCTACACCTTC.